What follows describes a single TCR beta chain. As yet, its antigen is unknown. CD45RO negativity and positive selection for CCR7 defined naive CD8 cells, a population that excluded terminally differentiated effector memory CD45RA+ cells. All of the donors resided in Nashville, Tennessee, and each was a Caucasian adult. Sorted-subset replicate PCRs used around 200 ng of genomic DNA. This amount corresponded to tens of thousands of T cell genomes. The protocol was immunoSEQ multiplex PCR, while the TCRdb copy is restricted to in-frame clones and leaves out a portion. The sample records some 2.1 million clones, around 95% being singletons. This entry comes from a study of shared clonotypes between healthy human individuals. Notes on the study in general: Though the depth was large, rarefaction showed that sorted-subset sequencing was incomplete. Clonotype sharing among donors was thought likely to change with sequencing depth.

V lost 8 bases and J lost 0; bases outside the gene matches: 3. This CDR3 has 14 residues. Germline V gives CDR1 SNHLY, CDR2 FYNNEI. The sequence derives from a man aged 18 to 29 in good health. Some clones in this sample may be carry-over from other donors' samples. The gene calls are TRBV2 and TRBJ1-4; 7 bases fit TRBD1. Sequencing was performed on naive CD8+ T cells from PBMCs. The CDR3 protein is CASGGTATNEKLFF. DNA of the CDR3: TGTGCCAGCGGCGGGACAGCAACTAATGAAAAACTGTTTTTT.